This T cell receptor beta chain emerged from a study of blood T cell repertoires in COVID-19. Study at large: COVID-19 samples, acute and convalescent, were from the United States, Italy and Spain.

Germline V lookup: CDR1 SGHRS, CDR2 YFSETQ. The CDR3 runs 12 residues. Trimming removed 5 bases at V and 4 bases at J, with 9 bases between. Per the original data handling: Reference gene primer amplification gave nucleated cell count estimates. The assay was immunoSEQ multiplex PCR, and TCRdb's table has in-frame clones only and misses some. The V and J calls and clone size were taken over from that table, and D and trimming were inferred from the DNA. This table has approximately 310,000 clones, around 87% appearing once. The clonotype comes from a woman aged 45-60 years who had recovered from COVID-19. This chain uses TRBV5-1 with TRBJ2-5; D ambiguous. Sequencing was done on a sample of peripheral blood. The CDR3 nucleotides are TGCGCCAGCAGTCGAGAGTCAGAGACCCAGTACTTC. This sequence encodes CASSRESETQYF.